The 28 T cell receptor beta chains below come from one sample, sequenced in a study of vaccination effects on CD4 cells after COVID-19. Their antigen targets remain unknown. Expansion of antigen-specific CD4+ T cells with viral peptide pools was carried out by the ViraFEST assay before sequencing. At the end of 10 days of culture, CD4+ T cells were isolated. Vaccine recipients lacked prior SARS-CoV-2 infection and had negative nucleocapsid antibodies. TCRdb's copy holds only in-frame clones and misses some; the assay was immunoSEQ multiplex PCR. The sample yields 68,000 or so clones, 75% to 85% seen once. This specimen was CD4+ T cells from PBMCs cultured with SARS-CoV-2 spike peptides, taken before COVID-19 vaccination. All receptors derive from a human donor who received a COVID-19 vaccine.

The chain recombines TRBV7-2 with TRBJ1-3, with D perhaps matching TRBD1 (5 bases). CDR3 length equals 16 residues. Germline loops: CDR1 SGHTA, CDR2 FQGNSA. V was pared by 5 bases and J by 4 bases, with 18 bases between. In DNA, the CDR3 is TGTGCCAGCAGCCGCCAGGGAACGCAATCCGGAAACACCATATATTTT. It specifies CASSRQGTQSGNTIYF. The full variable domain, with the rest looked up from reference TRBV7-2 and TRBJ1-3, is GAGVSQSPSNKVTEKGKDVELRCDPISGHTALYWYRQSLGQGLEFLIYFQGNSAPDKSGLPSDRFSAERTGGSVSTLTIQRTQQEDSAVYLCASSRQGTQSGNTIYFGEGSWLTVV.

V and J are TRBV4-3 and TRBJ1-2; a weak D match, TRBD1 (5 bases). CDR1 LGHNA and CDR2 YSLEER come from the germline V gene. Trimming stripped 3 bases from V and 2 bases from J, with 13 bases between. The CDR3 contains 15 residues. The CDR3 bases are TGCGCCAGCAGCCAGGCCTCACAGGACAACTATGGCTACACCTTC. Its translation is CASSQASQDNYGYTF.

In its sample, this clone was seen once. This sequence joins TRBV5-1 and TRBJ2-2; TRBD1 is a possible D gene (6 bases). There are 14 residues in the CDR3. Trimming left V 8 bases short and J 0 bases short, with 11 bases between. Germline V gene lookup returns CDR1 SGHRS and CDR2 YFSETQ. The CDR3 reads CASYRETNTGELFF. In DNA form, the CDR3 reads TGCGCCAGTTACAGGGAAACGAACACCGGGGAGCTGTTTTTT. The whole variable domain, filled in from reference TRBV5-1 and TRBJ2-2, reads KAGVTQTPRYLIKTRGQQVTLSCSPISGHRSVSWYQQTPGQGLQFLFEYFSETQRNKGNFPGRFSGRQFSNSRSEMNVSTLELGDSALYLCASYRETNTGELFFGEGSRLTVL.

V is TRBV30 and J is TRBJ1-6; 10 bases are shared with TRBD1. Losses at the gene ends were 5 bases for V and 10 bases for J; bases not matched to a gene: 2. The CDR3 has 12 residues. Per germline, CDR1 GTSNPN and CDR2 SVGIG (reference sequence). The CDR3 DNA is TGTGCCTGGGGGACAGGGGCCTCACCCCTCCACTTT. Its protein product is CAWGTGASPLHF.

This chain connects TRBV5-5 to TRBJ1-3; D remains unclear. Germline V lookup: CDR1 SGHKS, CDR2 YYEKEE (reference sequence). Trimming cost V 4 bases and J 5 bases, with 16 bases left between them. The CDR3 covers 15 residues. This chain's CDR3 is CASSLTDGRRNTIYF. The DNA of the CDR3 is TGTGCCAGCAGCCTAACGGACGGGAGGCGAAACACCATATATTTT. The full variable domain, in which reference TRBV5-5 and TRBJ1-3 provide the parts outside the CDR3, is DAGVTQSPTHLIKTRGQQVTLRCSPISGHKSVSWYQQVLGQGPQFIFQYYEKEERGRGNFPDRFSARQFPNYSSELNVNALLLGDSALYLCASSLTDGRRNTIYFGEGSWLTVV.

CDR3 DNA sequence: TGTGCCAGCGGATTTTATCGGGCCCCCGAGCAGTACGTC. Protein: CASGFYRAPEQYV. This chain connects TRBV12-3 or TRBV12-4 to TRBJ2-7; D gene uncertain. CDR3 size: 13 residues. V gave up 8 bases and J gave up 6 bases, with 17 bases separating them.

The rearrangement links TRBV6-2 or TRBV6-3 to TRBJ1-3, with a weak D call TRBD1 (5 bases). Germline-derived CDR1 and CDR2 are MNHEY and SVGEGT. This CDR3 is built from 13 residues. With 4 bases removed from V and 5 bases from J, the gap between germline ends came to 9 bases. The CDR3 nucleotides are TGTGCCAGCAGTTCGAACAGGAGAAACACCATATATTTT. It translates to CASSSNRRNTIYF.

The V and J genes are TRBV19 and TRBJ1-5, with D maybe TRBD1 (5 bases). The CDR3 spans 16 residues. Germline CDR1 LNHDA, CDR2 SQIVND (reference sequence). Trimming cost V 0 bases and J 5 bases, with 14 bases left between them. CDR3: CASSIDTAGLDQPQHF. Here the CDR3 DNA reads TGTGCCAGTAGTATAGATACAGCAGGGTTGGATCAGCCCCAGCATTTT.

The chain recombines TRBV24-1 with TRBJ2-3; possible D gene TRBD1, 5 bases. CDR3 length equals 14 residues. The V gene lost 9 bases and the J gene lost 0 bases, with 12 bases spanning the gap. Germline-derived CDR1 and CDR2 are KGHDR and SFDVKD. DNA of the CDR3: TGTGCCACCTCGACAGAGTTAAGCACAGATACGCAGTATTTT. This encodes CATSTELSTDTQYF.

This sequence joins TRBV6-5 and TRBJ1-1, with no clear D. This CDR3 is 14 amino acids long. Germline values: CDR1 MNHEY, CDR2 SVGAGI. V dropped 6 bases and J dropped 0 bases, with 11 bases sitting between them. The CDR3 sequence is CASREWSVNTEAFF. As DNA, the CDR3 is TGTGCCAGCAGGGAGTGGTCGGTGAACACTGAAGCTTTCTTT.

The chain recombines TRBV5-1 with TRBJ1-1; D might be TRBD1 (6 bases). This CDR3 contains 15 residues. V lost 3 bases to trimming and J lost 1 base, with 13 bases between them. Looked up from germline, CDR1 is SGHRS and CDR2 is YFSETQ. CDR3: CASSSSPQGNTEAFF. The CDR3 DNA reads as TGCGCCAGCAGCTCCAGCCCACAGGGGAACACTGAAGCTTTCTTT.

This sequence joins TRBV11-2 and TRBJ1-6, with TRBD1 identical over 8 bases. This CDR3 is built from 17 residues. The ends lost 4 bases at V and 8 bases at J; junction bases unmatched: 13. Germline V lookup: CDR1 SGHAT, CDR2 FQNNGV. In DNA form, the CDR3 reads TGTGCCAGCAGCTCTCTACCCGGACAGGGCTTATATTCACCCCTCCACTTT. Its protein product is CASSSLPGQGLYSPLHF.

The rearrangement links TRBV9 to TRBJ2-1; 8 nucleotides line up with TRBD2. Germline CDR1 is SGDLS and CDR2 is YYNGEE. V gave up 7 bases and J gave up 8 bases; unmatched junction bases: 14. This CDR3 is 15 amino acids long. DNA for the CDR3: TGTGCCAGCGCGGAGGCTAGCGGGTCTCAGGATGAGCAGTTCTTC. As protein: CASAEASGSQDEQFF.

CDR3 protein: CASSISGTGREKLFF. The CDR3 DNA follows: TGTGCCAGTAGTATATCGGGGACAGGACGAGAAAAACTGTTTTTT. V gene TRBV19 combines with J gene TRBJ1-4, with TRBD1 matching over 8 bases. Trimming removed 2 bases from V and 8 bases from J; junction bases left unmatched: 7. This CDR3 contains 15 residues. Germline values: CDR1 LNHDA, CDR2 SQIVND (reference sequence).

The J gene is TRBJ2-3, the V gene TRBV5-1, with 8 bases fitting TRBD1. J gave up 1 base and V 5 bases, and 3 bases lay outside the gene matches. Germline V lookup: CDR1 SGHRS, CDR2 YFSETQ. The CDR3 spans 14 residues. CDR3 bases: TGCGCCAGCAGAACAGGGGGAGGCACAGATACGCAGTATTTT. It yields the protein CASRTGGGTDTQYF.

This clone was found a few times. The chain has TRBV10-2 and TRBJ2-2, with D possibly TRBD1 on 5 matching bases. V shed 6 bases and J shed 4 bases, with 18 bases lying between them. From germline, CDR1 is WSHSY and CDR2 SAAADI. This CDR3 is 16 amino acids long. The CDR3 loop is CASRSVSDRTTGELFF. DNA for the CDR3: TGCGCCAGCAGGTCGGTCAGCGACAGAACCACCGGGGAGCTGTTTTTT.

Here the CDR3 reads CASSKRDPVLETQYF. The DNA for the CDR3 is TGTGCCAGCAGCAAGCGGGACCCCGTTCTGGAGACCCAGTACTTC. V usage is TRBV21-1 and J usage is TRBJ2-5; the DNA was not used to check the table's D call, TRBD2. TRBV21-1 is deemed a pseudogene. This CDR3 region has 15 residues.

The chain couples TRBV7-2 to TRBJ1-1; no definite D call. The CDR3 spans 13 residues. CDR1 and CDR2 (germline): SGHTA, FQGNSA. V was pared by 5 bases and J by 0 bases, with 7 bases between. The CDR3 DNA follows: TGTGCCAGCAGCATAAAAGTGAACACTGAAGCTTTCTTT. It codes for CASSIKVNTEAFF. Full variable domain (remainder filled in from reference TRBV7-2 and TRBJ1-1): GAGVSQSPSNKVTEKGKDVELRCDPISGHTALYWYRQSLGQGLEFLIYFQGNSAPDKSGLPSDRFSAERTGGSVSTLTIQRTQQEDSAVYLCASSIKVNTEAFFGQGTRLTVV.

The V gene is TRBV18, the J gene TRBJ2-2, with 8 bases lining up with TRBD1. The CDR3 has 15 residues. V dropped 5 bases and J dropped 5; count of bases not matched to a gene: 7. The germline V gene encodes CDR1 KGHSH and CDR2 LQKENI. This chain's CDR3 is CASSWTGSVTGELFF. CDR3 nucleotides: TGTGCCAGCTCATGGACAGGGTCAGTAACCGGGGAGCTGTTTTTT.

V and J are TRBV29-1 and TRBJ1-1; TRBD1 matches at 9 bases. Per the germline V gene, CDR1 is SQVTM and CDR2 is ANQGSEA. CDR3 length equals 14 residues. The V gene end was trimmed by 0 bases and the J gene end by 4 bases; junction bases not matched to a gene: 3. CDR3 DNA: TGCAGCGTTGAAGAGATGACAGGGGGCACTGAAGCTTTCTTT. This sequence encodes CSVEEMTGGTEAFF. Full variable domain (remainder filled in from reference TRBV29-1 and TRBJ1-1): SAVISQKPSRDICQRGTSLTIQCQVDSQVTMMFWYRQQPGQSLTLIATANQGSEATYESGFVIDKFPISRPNLTFSTLTVSNMSPEDSSIYLCSVEEMTGGTEAFFGQGTRLTVV.

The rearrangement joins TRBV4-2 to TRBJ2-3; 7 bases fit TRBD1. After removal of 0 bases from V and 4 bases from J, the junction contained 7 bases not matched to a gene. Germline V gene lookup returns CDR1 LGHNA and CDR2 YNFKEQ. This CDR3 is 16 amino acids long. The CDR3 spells CASSQDRGQRSDTQYF. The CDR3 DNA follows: TGTGCCAGCAGCCAAGATAGGGGACAGAGGTCAGATACGCAGTATTTT.

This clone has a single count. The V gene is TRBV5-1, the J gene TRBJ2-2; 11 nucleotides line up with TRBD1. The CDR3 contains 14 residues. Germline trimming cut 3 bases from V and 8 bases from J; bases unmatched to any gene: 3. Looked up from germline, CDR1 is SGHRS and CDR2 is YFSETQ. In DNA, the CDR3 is TGCGCCAGCAGCTGGGACAGGGGGAGAGGGGAGCTGTTTTTT. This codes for CASSWDRGRGELFF.

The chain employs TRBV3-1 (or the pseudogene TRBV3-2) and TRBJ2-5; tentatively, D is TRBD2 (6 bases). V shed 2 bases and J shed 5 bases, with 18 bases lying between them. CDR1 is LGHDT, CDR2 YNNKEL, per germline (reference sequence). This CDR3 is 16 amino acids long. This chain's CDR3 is CASSQWDSSRDETQYF. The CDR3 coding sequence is TGTGCCAGCAGCCAATGGGACTCCTCAAGGGACGAGACCCAGTACTTC.

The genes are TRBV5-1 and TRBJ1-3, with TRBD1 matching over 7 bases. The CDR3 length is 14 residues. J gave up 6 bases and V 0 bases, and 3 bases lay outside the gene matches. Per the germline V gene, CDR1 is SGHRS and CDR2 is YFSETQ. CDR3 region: CASSLGRGTNTIYF. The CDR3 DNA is TGCGCCAGCAGCTTGGGCAGGGGGACAAACACCATATATTTT.

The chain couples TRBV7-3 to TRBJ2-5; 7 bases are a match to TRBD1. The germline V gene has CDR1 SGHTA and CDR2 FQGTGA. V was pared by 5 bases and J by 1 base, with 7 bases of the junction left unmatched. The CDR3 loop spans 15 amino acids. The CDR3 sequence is CASSPQGTVQETQYF. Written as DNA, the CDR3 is TGTGCCAGCAGCCCTCAGGGGACAGTCCAAGAGACCCAGTACTTC.

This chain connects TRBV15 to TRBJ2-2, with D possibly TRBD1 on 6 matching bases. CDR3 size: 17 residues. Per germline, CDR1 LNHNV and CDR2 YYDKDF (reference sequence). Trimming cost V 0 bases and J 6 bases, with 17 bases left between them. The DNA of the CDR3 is TGTGCCACCAGCAGAGATGGGCTGGGCAGGGGAGCCGGGGAGCTGTTTTTT. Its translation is CATSRDGLGRGAGELFF.

The CDR3 bases are TGTGCCAGCAGCCCCACCGCGGGGGGCCGAGGGGAGCTGTTTTTT. It codes for CASSPTAGGRGELFF. V gene TRBV11-2 combines with J gene TRBJ2-2; 8 bases align to TRBD2. The CDR3 totals 15 residues. Germline CDR1 is SGHAT and CDR2 is FQNNGV. Trimming cost V 5 bases and J 8 bases; bases outside gene matches: 10.

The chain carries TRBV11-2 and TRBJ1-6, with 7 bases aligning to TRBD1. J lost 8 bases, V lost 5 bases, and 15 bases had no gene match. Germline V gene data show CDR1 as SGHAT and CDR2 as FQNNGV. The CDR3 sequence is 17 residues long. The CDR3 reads CASSDSGWGRGDSPLHF. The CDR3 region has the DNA TGTGCCAGCAGCGACAGTGGGTGGGGCAGGGGGGATTCACCCCTCCACTTT.